The 13 T cell receptor beta chains below come from one sample, sequenced in a study of post-analysis software for immune sequencing data. Whole-study results and caveats: Controls showed lower frequencies than patients for roughly 5 TRBV segments, and TRBV5-6, TRBV5-1 and TRBV20-1 were among these.

These receptors' targets are unknown. Unique molecular identifiers were built into the TCR beta cDNA libraries. TCRdb recomputed calls from the PCR reads with MiXCR, one row per CDR3 protein. The sample holds roughly 600,000 distinct CDR3 sequences; roughly 40% are singletons and the top ten take 1.5% to 2%. The specimen was blood. Receptor source: a girl between 10 and 17 years old with multiple sclerosis.

The chain recombines TRBV7-9 with TRBJ1-5; no definite D call. Trimming shortened V by 2 bases and J by 6 bases, and 17 bases separated the two germline ends. CDR1 SEHNR and CDR2 FQNEAQ come from the germline V gene (reference sequence). This CDR3 comprises 16 residues. The CDR3, as DNA: TGTGCCAGCAGCTTAAATCATGGAGGGTTGGGTCAGCCCCAGCATTTT. Protein sequence: CASSLNHGGLGQPQHF. The variable domain in full, completed from reference TRBV7-9 and TRBJ1-5, reads DTGVSQNPRHKITKRGQNVTFRCDPISEHNRLYWYRQTLGQGPEFLTYFQNEAQLEKSRLLSDRFSAERPKGSFSTLEIQRTEQGDSAMYLCASSLNHGGLGQPQHFGDGTRLSIL.

This chain connects TRBV5-1 to TRBJ2-5, with 12 bases matching TRBD2. There are 18 residues in the CDR3. Germline assignment: CDR1 SGHRS and CDR2 YFSETQ. V lost 1 base to trimming and J lost 5 bases; unmatched junction nucleotides: 12. Here the CDR3 reads CASSLSVPSGRGAETQYF. CDR3 bases: TGCGCCAGCAGCTTGAGCGTCCCTAGCGGGAGGGGCGCGGAGACCCAGTACTTC.

The CDR3 reads CASSLAGVSGREQYF. The CDR3 region has the DNA TGTGCCAGCAGCCTGGCTGGGGTTAGCGGGAGGGAGCAGTACTTC. The chain has TRBV5-6 and TRBJ2-4; 11 bases agree with TRBD2. V lost 4 bases, J lost 13 bases, and 13 bases stayed unmatched. The CDR3 totals 15 residues. Germline V gene sequence: CDR1 SGHDT, CDR2 YYEEEE. Full variable domain (rest looked up from reference TRBV5-6 and TRBJ2-4): DAGVTQSPTHLIKTRGQQVTLRCSPKSGHDTVSWYQQALGQGPQFIFQYYEEEERQRGNFPDRFSGHQFPNYSSELNVNALLLGDSALYLCASSLAGVSGREQYFGAGTRLSVL.

The chain uses TRBV10-3 and TRBJ2-1, with 9 positions matching TRBD1. The germline V gene has CDR1 ENHRY and CDR2 SYGVKD. This CDR3 has 16 amino acids. The V and J ends lost 4 bases and 7 bases, in that order; junction bases with no gene match: 11. For the CDR3, the DNA is TGTGCCATCAGTGGACCGCACGGGACAGGGCGGAATGAGCAGTTCTTC. Amino acids: CAISGPHGTGRNEQFF.

This chain links TRBV12-3 or TRBV12-4 with TRBJ2-3; D is perhaps TRBD1 or TRBD2 (5 bases each). Trimming stripped 6 bases from V and 0 bases from J, with 16 bases between. The CDR3 runs to 16 residues. DNA of the CDR3: TGTGCCAGCAGACCCGGGGCTTTAGGGAGCACAGATACGCAGTATTTT. It codes for CASRPGALGSTDTQYF.

This clonotype was detected only a few times. J is TRBJ2-7 and V is TRBV7-9; tentatively, D is TRBD2 (6 bases). Trimming took off 7 bases at V and 9 bases at J, with 22 bases between the two ends. Germline CDR1 and CDR2: SEHNR and FQNEAQ (reference sequence). CDR3 size: 14 residues. The CDR3 nucleotides read TGTGCCAGCACCAAAGGGGACTCCCATCGTGGGCAGTACTTC. This translates into CASTKGDSHRGQYF. Full variable domain (rest looked up from reference TRBV7-9 and TRBJ2-7): DTGVSQNPRHKITKRGQNVTFRCDPISEHNRLYWYRQTLGQGPEFLTYFQNEAQLEKSRLLSDRFSAERPKGSFSTLEIQRTEQGDSAMYLCASTKGDSHRGQYFGPGTRLTVT.

The chain combines TRBV20-1 with TRBJ2-5; D call uncertain. The length of the CDR3 is 11 residues. In germline, CDR1 is DFQATT, CDR2 SNEGSKA (reference sequence). V was shortened by 6 bases and J by 5 bases, with 10 bases between the two germline ends. The CDR3 here is CSALFFETQYF. The CDR3 region has the DNA TGCAGTGCCCTCTTTTTCGAGACCCAGTACTTC.

This clonotype has a count of ten or more. The chain is built from TRBV2 and TRBJ2-1; D not certain. This CDR3 comprises 12 residues. Germline CDR1 reads SNHLY; CDR2 reads FYNNEI. Trimming pared 2 bases from V and 10 bases from J, leaving 9 bases between. The CDR3 nucleotides read TGTGCCAGCAGTGAAAACTCCCCGGAGCAGTTCTTC. Its translation: CASSENSPEQFF.

The chain is built from TRBV6-4 and TRBJ2-2; either TRBD1 or TRBD2 may supply D (6 bases each). This CDR3 spans 14 amino acids. V was shortened by 6 bases and J by 7 bases, with 15 bases between the two germline ends. Per germline, CDR1 MRHNA and CDR2 SNTAGT. CDR3 in amino acids: CASRQTGTVGELFF. The CDR3 DNA reads TGTGCCAGCAGGCAAACAGGGACTGTCGGGGAGCTGTTTTTT.

This clonotype occurred a few times. The rearrangement joins TRBV5-1 to TRBJ2-3, with TRBD2 identical over 9 bases. CDR3 length: 15 amino acids. In germline, CDR1 is SGHRS, CDR2 YFSETQ. Trimming took 0 bases from V and 9 from J; bases not matched to a gene: 8. In DNA, the CDR3 is TGCGCCAGCAGCTTGGTAGCGGGAGAAATCTACACGCAGTATTTT. This sequence encodes CASSLVAGEIYTQYF.

The chain has TRBV12-3 or TRBV12-4 and TRBJ1-6; no clear D gene. The CDR3 has 14 residues. V dropped 5 bases and J dropped 5 bases, with 10 bases sitting between them. The CDR3 nucleotides read TGTGCCAGCAGTCCGGGGTATGATAATTCACCCCTCCACTTT. Amino acid sequence: CASSPGYDNSPLHF.

This clonotype was recorded many times. Mismatch with germline at one junction end may stem from a read error. The V gene is TRBV5-1, the J gene TRBJ2-1; TRBD1 aligns across 7 bases. The CDR3 loop spans 14 amino acids. Germline-derived CDR1 and CDR2 are SGHRS and YFSETQ. The CDR3 loop is CASSLGDSYNEQFF. CDR3 coding DNA: TGTGCCAGCAGTCTGGGGGACAGCTACAATGAGCAGTTCTTC.

This clonotype was detected only a few times. This rearrangement joins TRBV5-5 to TRBJ2-4; TRBD1 matches at 7 bases. The J call could be wrong; TRBJ2-5 is a better fit for the DNA end. Per germline, CDR1 SGHKS and CDR2 YYEKEE (reference sequence). CDR3 length equals 17 residues. CDR3 loop: CASSIFNRDSIRETQYF. CDR3 nucleotides: TGTGCCAGCAGCATCTTTAACCGGGACAGTATACGAGAGACCCAGTACTTC.